These T cell receptor beta chains were read from a single sample in a study of blood T cell repertoires in COVID-19. Using immunoSEQ multiplex PCR, the repertoire was profiled, and TCRdb retains in-frame clones only, with some absent. Found here are about 200,000 clones, about nine tenths of them singletons; the top ten hold 4.4%. The sequenced sample consisted of peripheral blood. These receptors all come from a man aged 45-60 years with acute or convalescent COVID-19. Each CDR3 is given with its conserved first and last residue. Each record gives: J gene, D gene, V gene, clone size, CDR3 protein, CDR3 DNA. D genes are given only for firm matches. Size tells how often a clone was seen (once, few, many) or the class of an expanded clone, and some rows leave it out.

TRBJ2-2	TRBD2	TRBV6-1	-	CASSEGAGGSNTGELFF	TGTGCCAGCAGTGAAGGAGCGGGGGGCTCCAACACCGGGGAGCTGTTTTTT
TRBJ1-2	TRBD1	TRBV27	-	CASSLSERTGLYSYGYTF	TGTGCCAGCAGTTTATCGGAACGGACAGGTCTATACTCTTATGGCTACACCTTC
TRBJ1-2	-	TRBV27	-	CASSFNSRDAGDYGYTF	TGTGCCAGCAGTTTTAATAGCAGGGACGCAGGGGACTATGGCTACACCTTC
TRBJ2-1	TRBD2	TRBV7-2	few	CASSSQSGAFNEQFF	TGTGCCAGCAGCTCCCAGAGCGGGGCCTTCAATGAGCAGTTCTTC
TRBJ2-2	TRBD1	TRBV6-5	-	CASSYDPGGYTGELFF	TGTGCCAGCAGTTACGATCCAGGGGGCTACACCGGGGAGCTGTTTTTT
TRBJ1-5	-	TRBV3-1/TRBV3-2	-	CASSQKSGNQPQHF	TGTGCCAGCAGCCAGAAGTCGGGGAACCAGCCCCAGCATTTT
TRBJ2-3	-	TRBV19	-	CASRSESSTDTQYF	TGTGCCAGTAGATCGGAGAGCAGCACAGATACGCAGTATTTT
TRBJ2-1	-	TRBV3-1/TRBV3-2	once	CASSQAVGEQFF	TGTGCCAGCAGCCAAGCCGTCGGGGAGCAGTTCTTC
TRBJ2-1	TRBD1	TRBV3-1/TRBV3-2	-	CASSPTGNSYNEQFF	TGTGCCAGCAGCCCGACAGGGAACTCCTACAATGAGCAGTTCTTC
TRBJ1-4	-	TRBV5-1	-	CASSLAGGPGEKLFF	TGCGCCAGCAGCTTGGCCGGCGGTCCCGGGGAAAAACTGTTTTTT
TRBJ2-2	TRBD1	TRBV6-5	few	CASGQGYTGELFF	TGTGCCAGCGGACAGGGGTACACCGGGGAGCTGTTTTTT
TRBJ1-5	-	TRBV4-1	-	CASSQDRDQPQHF	TGCGCCAGCAGCCAAGACAGGGATCAGCCCCAGCATTTT
TRBJ1-2	-	TRBV13	-	CASTTSGGAGDYGYTF	TGTGCCAGCACCACTAGTGGGGGGGCAGGGGACTATGGCTACACCTTC
TRBJ2-5	-	TRBV6-5	once	CASRSSTGTQYF	TGTGCCAGCAGATCCTCGACAGGGACCCAGTACTTC
TRBJ1-1	TRBD1	TRBV14	-	CASSQDLGQVLNTEAFF	TGTGCCAGCAGCCAAGATCTTGGACAGGTTTTGAACACTGAAGCTTTCTTT
TRBJ1-3	-	TRBV19	-	CASSTSGNTIYF	TGTGCCAGTAGTACCTCCGGAAACACCATATATTTT
TRBJ1-5	-	TRBV2	-	CASDGQGRSQPQHF	TGTGCCAGCGATGGGCAGGGGCGAAGTCAGCCCCAGCATTTT
TRBJ2-2	-	TRBV18	-	CASSPPAGPNTGELFF	TGTGCCAGCTCACCACCGGCAGGGCCGAACACCGGGGAGCTGTTTTTT
TRBJ1-1	-	TRBV29-1	once	CSVAGLRNTEAFF	TGCAGCGTTGCAGGACTTAGGAACACTGAAGCTTTCTTT
TRBJ2-1	-	TRBV7-8	-	CASGAGSFSEQFF	TGTGCCAGCGGGGCGGGGTCTTTTAGTGAGCAGTTCTTC
TRBJ2-1	-	TRBV5-4	-	CASKTGGGQSYNEQFF	TGTGCCAGCAAAACGGGGGGCGGTCAATCCTACAATGAGCAGTTCTTC
TRBJ1-2	TRBD1	TRBV7-2	-	CASSPGTGLRENGYTF	TGTGCCAGTTCCCCGGGGACAGGGTTGCGAGAGAATGGCTACACCTTC
TRBJ2-5	TRBD2	TRBV19	-	CASSTQAGVETQYF	TGTGCCAGTAGTACCCAAGCGGGGGTAGAGACCCAGTACTTC
TRBJ2-5	TRBD2	TRBV29-1	-	CSVELAGLQETQYF	TGCAGCGTTGAATTAGCGGGCCTACAAGAGACCCAGTACTTC
TRBJ1-5	TRBD1	TRBV10-2	-	CASSEEDRDQPQHF	TGCGCCAGCAGTGAGGAAGACAGGGATCAGCCCCAGCATTTT
TRBJ1-1	-	TRBV27	-	CASSFGSGAEAFF	TGTGCCAGCAGTTTTGGGAGTGGGGCTGAAGCTTTCTTT
TRBJ1-4	TRBD1	TRBV7-9	-	CASSFPGTGGEKLFF	TGTGCCAGCAGCTTCCCCGGGACAGGAGGGGAAAAACTGTTTTTT
TRBJ1-5	-	TRBV3-1/TRBV3-2	-	CASSPSGQSYQPQHF	TGTGCCAGCAGCCCCTCGGGACAATCGTATCAGCCCCAGCATTTT
TRBJ1-1	-	TRBV5-1	once	CASKTAPGSTEAFF	TGCGCCAGCAAGACGGCACCGGGTAGCACTGAAGCTTTCTTT
TRBJ1-2	-	TRBV2	-	CASSAGITNYGYTF	TGTGCCAGCAGTGCCGGGATTACTAACTATGGCTACACCTTC
TRBJ1-5	-	TRBV6-2/TRBV6-3	once	CASSQGDYSNQPQHF	TGTGCCAGCAGCCAGGGAGATTATAGCAATCAGCCCCAGCATTTT
TRBJ1-5	TRBD1	TRBV6-4	-	CASSSTGGGGQPQHF	TGTGCCAGCAGTTCCACAGGGGGCGGAGGTCAGCCCCAGCATTTT
TRBJ2-7	TRBD1	TRBV9	-	CASSEQPGQPYEQYF	TGTGCCAGCAGCGAACAACCGGGACAGCCCTACGAGCAGTACTTC
TRBJ1-2	-	TRBV30	-	CAWSVQTNYGYTF	TGTGCCTGGAGTGTACAGACTAACTATGGCTACACCTTC
TRBJ1-6	TRBD1	TRBV11-2	-	CASSSQGAIYNSPLHF	TGTGCCAGCAGCTCACAGGGGGCGATATATAATTCACCCCTCCACTTT
TRBJ1-1	-	TRBV7-8	few	CASSQMVQGNTEAFF	TGTGCCAGCAGCCAAATGGTCCAGGGGAACACTGAAGCTTTCTTT
TRBJ1-2	-	TRBV9	-	CASSPGEGGYGYTF	TGTGCCAGCAGCCCCGGGGAGGGAGGCTATGGCTACACCTTC
TRBJ2-3	-	TRBV2	-	CASSEHTDTQYF	TGTGCCAGCAGTGAACACACAGATACGCAGTATTTT
TRBJ1-5	-	TRBV6-5	-	CASSLGLNYNQPQHF	TGTGCCAGCAGTTTAGGACTGAATTACAATCAGCCCCAGCATTTT
TRBJ1-4	TRBD1	TRBV6-5	few	CASRGQGGSEKLFF	TGTGCCAGCAGAGGACAGGGGGGGAGTGAAAAACTGTTTTTT
TRBJ2-1	TRBD1	TRBV30	-	CAWSVQGNEQFF	TGTGCCTGGAGTGTACAGGGGAATGAGCAGTTCTTC
TRBJ1-2	-	TRBV5-8	-	CASRLAGVHGYTF	TGTGCCAGCAGATTGGCAGGGGTTCATGGCTACACCTTC
TRBJ2-1	-	TRBV29-1	-	CSVDPQGLTYNEQFF	TGCAGCGTTGACCCACAGGGTTTAACGTACAATGAGCAGTTCTTC
TRBJ1-1	TRBD1	TRBV10-3	-	CAIRGTGSDEAFF	TGTGCCATCAGGGGGACAGGGAGCGATGAAGCTTTCTTT
TRBJ1-1	-	TRBV6-6	-	CASSLPLNTEAFF	TGTGCCAGCAGCCTTCCCTTGAACACTGAAGCTTTCTTT
TRBJ1-2	TRBD1	TRBV5-8	-	CASSSGRGPTLPYGYTF	TGTGCCAGCAGCTCTGGCAGGGGGCCGACACTTCCCTATGGCTACACCTTC
TRBJ1-2	TRBD1	TRBV10-3	-	CAISRDREDGYTF	TGTGCCATCAGCCGGGACAGGGAAGATGGCTACACCTTC
TRBJ2-2	-	TRBV2	-	CASSFRKFTGELFF	TGTGCCAGCAGTTTCAGGAAATTCACCGGGGAGCTGTTTTTT
TRBJ1-2	TRBD1	TRBV6-2/TRBV6-3	-	CASSHGTGRYGYTF	TGTGCCAGCAGTCACGGGACAGGAAGGTATGGCTACACCTTC
TRBJ1-2	-	TRBV7-3	-	CASSLAQGGLVF	TGTGCCAGCAGCTTAGCTCAGGGTGGTTTGGTCTTC
TRBJ2-4	-	TRBV19	-	CASIRGGIQYF	TGTGCCAGTATTAGAGGGGGCATTCAGTACTTC
TRBJ1-1	TRBD1	TRBV5-1	-	CASSLAGGTTEAFF	TGCGCCAGCAGCTTGGCAGGGGGCACTACTGAAGCTTTCTTT
TRBJ1-1	TRBD1	TRBV6-1	-	CASSDGQGWAEAFF	TGTGCCAGCAGTGATGGACAGGGGTGGGCTGAAGCTTTCTTT
TRBJ1-1	-	TRBV30	-	CAWSRGSYTEAFF	TGTGCCTGGAGTAGGGGCAGCTACACTGAAGCTTTCTTT
TRBJ1-2	TRBD1	TRBV7-9	-	CASSPGQGARGYTF	TGTGCCAGCAGCCCGGGACAGGGGGCCCGTGGCTACACCTTC
TRBJ1-2	TRBD1	TRBV9	-	CASSVRSGQGVNGYTF	TGTGCCAGCAGCGTACGTAGCGGACAGGGGGTTAATGGCTACACCTTC
TRBJ1-2	-	TRBV7-9	-	CASSSNKQGNYGYTF	TGTGCCAGCAGCTCCAACAAACAGGGTAACTATGGCTACACCTTC